The rows below give T cell receptor beta chains drawn from one sample of a study of T cells in Graves' hyperthyroidism and ophthalmopathy. Each CDR3 protein is one row after TCRdb ran MiXCR on the multiplex PCR reads. The sample lists 500,000 to 800,000 distinct CDR3 sequences, roughly 14% occurring once. Material: blood. All receptors derive from a woman aged 45-59 years with Graves' ophthalmopathy. The CDR3 runs from the conserved cysteine through the conserved F or W. D genes are given only for firm matches. Size is omitted from some rows. Given values are once, few, many or a class for expanded clones.

many,TRBJ2-3,TRBD2,TRBV20-1,CSARGLAGPSTDTQYF,TGCAGTGCTAGAGGTCTAGCGGGACCTAGCACAGATACGCAGTATTTT
.,TRBJ2-7,.,TRBV30,CAWSAGRSYEQYF,TGTGCCTGGAGTGCCGGGCGCTCCTACGAGCAGTACTTC
many,TRBJ2-1,.,TRBV15,CATSRAGVYNEQFF,TGTGCCACCAGCAGAGCCGGGGTTTACAATGAGCAGTTCTTC
.,TRBJ1-2,.,TRBV7-8,CASSNRGRRNYGYTF,TGTGCCAGCAGCAACCGGGGGCGAAGAAACTATGGCTACACCTTC
.,TRBJ2-1,.,TRBV7-9,CASSLSLSTPHNEQFF,TGTGCCAGCAGCTTGTCCTTAAGTACACCTCACAATGAGCAGTTCTTC
many,TRBJ1-6,.,TRBV27,CASKAAYRSSYNSPLHF,TGTGCCAGCAAGGCAGCATATAGGAGCTCCTATAATTCACCCCTCCACTTT
many,TRBJ1-1,.,TRBV28,CASVAGPRGGEAFF,TGTGCCAGTGTGGCGGGACCCCGAGGGGGTGAAGCTTTCTTT
many,TRBJ1-6,.,TRBV5-8,CASSLPYSPLHF,TGTGCCAGCAGCTTGCCATATTCACCCCTCCACTTT
few,TRBJ2-5,.,TRBV6-2/TRBV6-3,CASSYRTLSETQYF,TGTGCCAGCAGTTATCGGACACTCTCAGAGACCCAGTACTTC
many,TRBJ1-6,.,TRBV28,CASSAVAGERSPLHF,TGTGCCAGCAGTGCCGTGGCAGGGGAACGGTCACCCCTCCACTTT
few,TRBJ2-1,TRBD1,TRBV25-1,CASSRTGIYNEQFF,TGTGCCAGCAGCCGGACAGGGATATACAATGAGCAGTTCTTC
many,TRBJ1-1,.,TRBV28,CASSAWGTANTEAFF,TGTGCCAGCAGTGCCTGGGGGACTGCGAACACTGAAGCTTTCTTT
once,TRBJ2-2,.,TRBV6-1,CASSPDQGTGKLFF,TGTGCCAGCAGCCCAGACCAGGGAACCGGGAAGCTGTTTTTT